This T cell receptor beta chain was recorded in a study of blood T cell repertoires in COVID-19. Repertoires were generated with immunoSEQ multiplex PCR, while TCRdb's copy carries only in-frame clones and drops some. In the table there are more than 70,000 clones, roughly 90% of which are singletons. This CDR3 is built from 13 residues. V dropped 5 bases and J dropped 5 bases, with 12 bases sitting between them. Germline lookup yields CDR1 MNHEY and CDR2 SVGEGT. This receptor was taken from a man in his 60s with acute or convalescent COVID-19. Sequencing input: peripheral blood. The genes are TRBV6-2 or TRBV6-3 and TRBJ1-2; D is unresolved. CDR3 nucleotide sequence: TGTGCCAGCAGTCGCTTTGACACATATGGCTACACCTTC. The encoded protein is CASSRFDTYGYTF.